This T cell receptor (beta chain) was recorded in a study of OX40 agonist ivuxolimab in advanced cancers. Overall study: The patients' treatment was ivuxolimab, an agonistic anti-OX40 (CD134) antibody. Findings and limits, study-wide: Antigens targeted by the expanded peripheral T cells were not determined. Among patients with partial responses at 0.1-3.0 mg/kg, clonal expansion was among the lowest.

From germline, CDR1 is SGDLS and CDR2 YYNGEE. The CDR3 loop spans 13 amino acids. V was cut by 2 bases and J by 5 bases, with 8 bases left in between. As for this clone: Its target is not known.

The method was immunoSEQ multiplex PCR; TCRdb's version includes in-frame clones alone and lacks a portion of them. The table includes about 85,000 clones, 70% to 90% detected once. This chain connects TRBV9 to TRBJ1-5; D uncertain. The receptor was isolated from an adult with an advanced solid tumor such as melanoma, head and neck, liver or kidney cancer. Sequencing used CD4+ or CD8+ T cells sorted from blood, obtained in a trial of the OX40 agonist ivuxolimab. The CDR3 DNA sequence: TGTGCCAGCAGCGTGGGCAGAGATCAGCCCCAGCATTTT. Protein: CASSVGRDQPQHF.